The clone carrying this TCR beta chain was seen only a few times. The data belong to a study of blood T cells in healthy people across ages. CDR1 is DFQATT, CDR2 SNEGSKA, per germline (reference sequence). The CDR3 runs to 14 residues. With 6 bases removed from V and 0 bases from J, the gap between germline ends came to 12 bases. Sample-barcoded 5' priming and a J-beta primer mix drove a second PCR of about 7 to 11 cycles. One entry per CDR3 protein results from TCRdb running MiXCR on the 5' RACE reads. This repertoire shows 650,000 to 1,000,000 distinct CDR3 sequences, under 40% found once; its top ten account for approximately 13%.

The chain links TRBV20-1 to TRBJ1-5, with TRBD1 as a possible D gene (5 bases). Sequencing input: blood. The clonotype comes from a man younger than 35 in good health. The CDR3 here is CSAIRGSSNQPQHF. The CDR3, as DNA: TGCAGTGCCATCCGGGGGAGTAGCAATCAGCCCCAGCATTTT.